The rows below give T cell receptor beta chains drawn from one sample of a study of blood T cells in healthy people across ages. MiXCR was run by TCRdb on the 5' RACE reads, yielding one entry per CDR3 protein. The table lists some 730,000 distinct CDR3 sequences, about a fifth of them singletons. Sequencing was performed on blood. The receptors here all came from a man in his 70s in good health. Both conserved end residues are part of each CDR3. The D gene is left open where the match is weak. Rows may omit the clone size; those that give it use once, few, many or a size class.

v_gene,abundance,j_gene,d_gene,CDR3nt,CDR3aa
TRBV29-1,few,TRBJ2-3,TRBD2,TGCAGCGTCCTTCCGAGGGTAGCGGGGGCCGATGATACGCAGTATTTT,CSVLPRVAGADDTQYF
TRBV20-1,-,TRBJ2-3,-,TGCAGTGCTAGTTGGACGTCTACAGATACGCAGTATTTT,CSASWTSTDTQYF
TRBV7-6,few,TRBJ2-3,TRBD2,TGTGCCAGCAGCACCCGCGGGGGGGCCTTAGATACGCAGTATTTT,CASSTRGGALDTQYF
TRBV7-7,few,TRBJ2-1,TRBD2,TGTGCCAGCAGCTCCCTTAGGGCCCCGGGGGGGGAGCAGTTCTTC,CASSSLRAPGGEQFF
TRBV7-2,-,TRBJ2-3,-,TGTGCCAGCAGCCCAATCAGGGGTCCGAGCACAGATACGCAGTATTTT,CASSPIRGPSTDTQYF
TRBV7-2,-,TRBJ1-3,-,TGTGCCAGCAGCCCCCGGGGGGGTTCCGCTTCTGGAAACACCATATATTTT,CASSPRGGSASGNTIYF
TRBV12-3/TRBV12-4,-,TRBJ1-6,TRBD1,TGTGCCAGCAGCGAACCCGGGACAGGCCGGATTTCCCTCCACTTT,CASSEPGTGRISLHF
TRBV29-1,few,TRBJ1-1,TRBD1,TGCAGCGTTGGACAGGGTTGGAACACTGAAGCTTTCTTT,CSVGQGWNTEAFF
TRBV4-2,-,TRBJ1-6,TRBD1,TGTGCCAGCAGCCAAGATCCCGGGACAGGGGGCTCACCCCTCCACTTT,CASSQDPGTGGSPLHF
TRBV19,-,TRBJ2-4,-,TGTGCCAGTAGCGGGACTCTCCAGTACTTC,CASSGTLQYF